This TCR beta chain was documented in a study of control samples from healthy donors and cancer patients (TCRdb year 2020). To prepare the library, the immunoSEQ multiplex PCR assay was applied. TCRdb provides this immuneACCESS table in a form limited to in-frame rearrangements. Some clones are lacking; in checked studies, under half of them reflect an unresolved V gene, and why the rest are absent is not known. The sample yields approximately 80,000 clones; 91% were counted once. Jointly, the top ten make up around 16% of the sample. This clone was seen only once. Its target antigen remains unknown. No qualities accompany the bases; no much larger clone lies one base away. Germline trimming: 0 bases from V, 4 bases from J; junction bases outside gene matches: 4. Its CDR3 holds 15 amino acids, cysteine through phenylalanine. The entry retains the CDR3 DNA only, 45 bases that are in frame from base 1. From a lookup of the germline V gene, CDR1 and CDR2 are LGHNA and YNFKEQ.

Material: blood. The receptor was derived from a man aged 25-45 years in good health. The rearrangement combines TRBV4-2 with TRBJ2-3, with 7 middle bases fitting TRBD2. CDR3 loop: CASSQDYRGADTQYF. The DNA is TGTGCCAGCAGCCAAGATTATCGGGGGGCAGATACGCAGTATTTT.